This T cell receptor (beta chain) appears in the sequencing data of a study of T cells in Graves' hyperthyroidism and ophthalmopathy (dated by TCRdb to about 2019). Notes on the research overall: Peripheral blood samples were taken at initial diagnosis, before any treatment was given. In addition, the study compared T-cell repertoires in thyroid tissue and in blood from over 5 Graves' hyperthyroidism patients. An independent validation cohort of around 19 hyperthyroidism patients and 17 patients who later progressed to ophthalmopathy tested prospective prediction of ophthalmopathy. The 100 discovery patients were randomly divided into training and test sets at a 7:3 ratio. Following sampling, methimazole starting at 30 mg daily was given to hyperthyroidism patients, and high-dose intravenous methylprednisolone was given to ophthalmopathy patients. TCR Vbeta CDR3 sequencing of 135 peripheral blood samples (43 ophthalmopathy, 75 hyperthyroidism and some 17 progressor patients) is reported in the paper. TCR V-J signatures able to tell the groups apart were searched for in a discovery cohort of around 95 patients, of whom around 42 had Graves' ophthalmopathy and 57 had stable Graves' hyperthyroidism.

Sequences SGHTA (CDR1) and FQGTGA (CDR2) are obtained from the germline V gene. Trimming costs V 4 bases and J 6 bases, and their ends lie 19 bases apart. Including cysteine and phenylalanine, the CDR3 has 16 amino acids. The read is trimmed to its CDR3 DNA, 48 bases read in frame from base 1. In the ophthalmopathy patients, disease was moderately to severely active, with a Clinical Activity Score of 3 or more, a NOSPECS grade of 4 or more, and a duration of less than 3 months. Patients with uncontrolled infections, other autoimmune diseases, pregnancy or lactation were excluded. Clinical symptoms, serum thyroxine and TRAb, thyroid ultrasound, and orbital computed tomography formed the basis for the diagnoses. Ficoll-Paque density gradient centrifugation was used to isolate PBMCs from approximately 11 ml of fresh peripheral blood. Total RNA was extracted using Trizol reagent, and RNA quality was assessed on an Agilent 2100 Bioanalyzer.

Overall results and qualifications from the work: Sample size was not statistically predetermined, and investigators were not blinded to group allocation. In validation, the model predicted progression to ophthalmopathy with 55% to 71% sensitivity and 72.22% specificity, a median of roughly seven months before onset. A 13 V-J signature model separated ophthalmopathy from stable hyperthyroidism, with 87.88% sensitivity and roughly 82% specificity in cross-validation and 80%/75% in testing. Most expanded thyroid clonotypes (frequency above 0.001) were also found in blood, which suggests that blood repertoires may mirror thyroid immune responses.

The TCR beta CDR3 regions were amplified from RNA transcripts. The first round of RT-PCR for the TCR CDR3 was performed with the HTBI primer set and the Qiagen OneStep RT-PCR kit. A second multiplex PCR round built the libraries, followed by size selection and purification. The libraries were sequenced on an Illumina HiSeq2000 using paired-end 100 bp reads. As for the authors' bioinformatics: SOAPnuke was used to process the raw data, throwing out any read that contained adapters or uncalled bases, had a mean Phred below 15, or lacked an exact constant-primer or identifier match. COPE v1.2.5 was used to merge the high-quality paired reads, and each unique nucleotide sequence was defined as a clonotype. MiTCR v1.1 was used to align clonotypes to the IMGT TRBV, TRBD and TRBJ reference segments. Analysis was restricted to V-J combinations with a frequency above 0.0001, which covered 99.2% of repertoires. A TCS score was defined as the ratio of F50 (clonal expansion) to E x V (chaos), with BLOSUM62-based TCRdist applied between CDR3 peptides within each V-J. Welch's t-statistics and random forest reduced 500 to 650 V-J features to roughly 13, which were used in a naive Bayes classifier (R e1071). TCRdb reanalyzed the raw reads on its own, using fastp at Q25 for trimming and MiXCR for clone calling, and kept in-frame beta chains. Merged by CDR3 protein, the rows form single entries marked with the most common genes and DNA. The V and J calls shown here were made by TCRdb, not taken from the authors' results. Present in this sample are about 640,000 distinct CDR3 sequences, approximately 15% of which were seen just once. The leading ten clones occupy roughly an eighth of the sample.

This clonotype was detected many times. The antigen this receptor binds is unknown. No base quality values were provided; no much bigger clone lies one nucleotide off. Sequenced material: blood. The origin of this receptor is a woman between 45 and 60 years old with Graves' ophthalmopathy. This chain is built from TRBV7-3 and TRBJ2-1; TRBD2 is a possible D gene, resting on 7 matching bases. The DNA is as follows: TGTGCCAGCAGCTCTAGGGGGGCTAGCGGACTCAATGAGCAGTTCTTC. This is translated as CASSSRGASGLNEQFF.